A selection of T cell receptor beta chains follows, all from one sample in a study of T-cell reconstitution after alpha-beta-depleted transplantation in children. TCRdb reprocessed the PCR reads with MiXCR, giving one entry per CDR3 protein. Of hundreds of thousands of distinct CDR3 sequences listed, 20% to 25% were seen once; the top ten hold roughly an eighth. Source: PBMCs, mostly from graft donor cells, taken 360 days after TCRalphabeta/CD19-depleted stem cell transplant. These TCRs come from a boy under two years old who had a stem cell transplant for acute myeloid leukemia, so the T cells may come from the graft donor. Each CDR3 is given with its conserved first and last residue. The D gene is left open where the match is weak.

D gene	V gene	J gene	CDR3 protein
.	TRBV7-2	TRBJ2-1	CASSNSYNEQFF
TRBD1	TRBV5-5	TRBJ2-3	CASSLAPTGGSPDTQYF
.	TRBV9	TRBJ2-1	CASSVDDRVGDEQFF
.	TRBV4-3	TRBJ2-7	CASSQVPAGDYEQYF
TRBD1	TRBV6-1	TRBJ1-6	CTSSPRTGGNSPLHF
.	TRBV13	TRBJ2-5	CASSLARTAWETQYF
.	TRBV15	TRBJ2-1	CATSSRSDNEQFF
.	TRBV29-1	TRBJ2-1	CSVEHEMRGGLASNEQFF
TRBD2	TRBV4-3	TRBJ2-5	CASSQDLRLAGVETQYF
TRBD1	TRBV12-3/TRBV12-4	TRBJ2-1	CASSLLGDRRFF
.	TRBV4-3	TRBJ2-7	CASSPWRSSSEQYF
TRBD1	TRBV19	TRBJ1-5	CASSLRGNNQPQHF
TRBD2	TRBV20-1	TRBJ2-4	CSAWEPRLAGGLAKNIQYF
.	TRBV25-1	TRBJ2-6	CASSASRGLSGANVLTF
.	TRBV29-1	TRBJ2-3	CSVAEGGTQYF
TRBD1	TRBV4-1	TRBJ2-1	CASSHGQGNYNEQFF
.	TRBV12-3/TRBV12-4	TRBJ2-7	CASKRGGRGEQYF
.	TRBV28	TRBJ2-3	CASSLPGRGADTQYF
TRBD1	TRBV20-1	TRBJ2-4	CSASTGGALAKNIQYF
.	TRBV29-1	TRBJ1-4	CSAEYRDTHGEKLFF
.	TRBV6-2/TRBV6-3	TRBJ1-1	CASSYVEYTEAFF
.	TRBV20-1	TRBJ1-3	CSARANPGNTIYF
TRBD1	TRBV7-2	TRBJ2-3	CASSQDRVRADTQYF
.	TRBV4-3	TRBJ2-1	CASSQDSRGAPPPGQFF
.	TRBV7-9	TRBJ1-4	CASSSDLSGEKLFF
.	TRBV9	TRBJ1-5	CASSVAIWTGNQPQHF
TRBD2	TRBV2	TRBJ2-3	CASSAWTSGGDTQYF
.	TRBV28	TRBJ1-2	CASGQNYGYTF
.	TRBV6-5	TRBJ2-7	CASSVDPYEQYF
.	TRBV29-1	TRBJ1-1	CSVEGVVHLNTEAFF
.	TRBV27	TRBJ2-5	CASRGLEETQYF
.	TRBV3-1	TRBJ2-7	CASSHRGQSYEQYF
TRBD2	TRBV6-4	TRBJ2-3	CASKGPSGGLHDTQYF
.	TRBV12-3/TRBV12-4	TRBJ2-1	CASRPTMVPNEQFF
.	TRBV25-1	TRBJ2-3	CASMSAGHLWDTQYF
.	TRBV28	TRBJ1-2	CASSSGGGLGSYYGYTF
.	TRBV24-1	TRBJ2-1	CATSEFGRGHEQFF
.	TRBV20-1	TRBJ2-7	CSAREGHLITYEQYF
TRBD2	TRBV11-1	TRBJ2-1	CASSSRTSGGSNEQFF
.	TRBV6-4	TRBJ1-5	CASSDWVNQPQHF
TRBD2	TRBV20-1	TRBJ2-5	CSASHRGGRKTQYF
.	TRBV6-1	TRBJ1-2	CASRPQGLETYGYTF
TRBD1	TRBV11-2	TRBJ2-7	CASSFATGSYEQYF
.	TRBV20-1	TRBJ1-3	CSARDNGGLGNTIYF
.	TRBV9	TRBJ2-1	CASSLERTYNEQFF
.	TRBV5-1	TRBJ2-3	CASSLPGAHTDTQYF
.	TRBV7-7	TRBJ2-3	CASSPGDSSADTQYF
.	TRBV5-1	TRBJ2-1	CASSSSKSSYNEQFF
TRBD2	TRBV7-2	TRBJ2-5	CASSSWEGETQYF
.	TRBV6-5	TRBJ2-1	CASSYTDSSEQFF
.	TRBV20-1	TRBJ2-1	CSARGPNRGANEQFF
.	TRBV3-1	TRBJ1-2	CASSPYGAANYGYTF
.	TRBV25-1	TRBJ2-3	CATLFVRGGTDTQYF
TRBD2	TRBV27	TRBJ2-3	CASSLTRLAGGSDTQYF